The 26 T cell receptor beta chains reported below all come from one sample, sequenced in a study of post-analysis software for immune sequencing data. Study-wide findings and caveats: Roughly 5 TRBV segments occurring more often in patients than controls included TRBV5-6, TRBV5-1 and TRBV20-1.

Unique molecular identifiers had been added to the TCR beta cDNA libraries. Using its own MiXCR run on the PCR reads, TCRdb lists one record per CDR3 protein. This repertoire shows a few hundred thousand distinct CDR3 sequences, over 35% found once; its top ten account for 9.5% to 13%. No antigen is known for these receptors. The source material was blood. The receptors come from a girl aged 5-17 years with multiple sclerosis.

Note on this clonotype: A read error may produce the germline difference seen at one junction end. The chain joins TRBV20-1 to TRBJ2-7; D perhaps matches TRBD2 (5 bases). The length of the CDR3 is 16 residues. Germline V gives CDR1 DFQATT, CDR2 SNEGSKA (reference sequence). CDR3 amino acids: CSTRALIRASLNEQYF. The CDR3 bases are TGCAGTACTAGAGCACTCATTAGGGCTAGTTTGAACGAGCAGTACTTC.

This clonotype was picked up a small number of times. This rearrangement joins TRBV12-3 or TRBV12-4 to TRBJ2-3; TRBD2 aligns across 16 bases. V lost 5 bases, J lost 5 bases, and 4 bases stayed unmatched. The CDR3 consists of 16 residues. CDR3 amino acids: CASSLGTSGRVDTQYF. The CDR3 bases are TGTGCCAGCAGTCTGGGGACTAGCGGGAGGGTAGATACGCAGTATTTT.

The rearrangement links TRBV6-2 or TRBV6-3 to TRBJ2-1; TRBD2 agrees at 7 bases. J was trimmed by 8 bases and V by 2 bases; bases with no gene match: 3. The germline CDR1 and CDR2 sequences are MNHEY and SVGEGT. The length of the CDR3 is 13 residues. CDR3 sequence reads: CASSYDGGDEQFF. CDR3 nucleotide sequence: TGTGCCAGCAGTTACGATGGGGGGGATGAGCAGTTCTTC.

The chain links TRBV7-2 to TRBJ2-5; maybe TRBD1 (6 bases). Trimming shortened V by 1 base and J by 3 bases, and 9 bases separated the two germline ends. Germline V gene sequence: CDR1 SGHTA, CDR2 FQGNSA. The CDR3 extends over 14 amino acids. Written as DNA, the CDR3 is TGTGCCAGCAGCTTAGATGCAGGGGAAGAGACCCAGTACTTC. This encodes CASSLDAGEETQYF.

This clonotype was counted only a few times. Written as DNA, the CDR3 is TGTGCCAGCAGTCCGATAAGTCGGACTAGCGGGTTTTACAATGAGCAGTTCTTC. It is translated as CASSPISRTSGFYNEQFF. The gene calls are TRBV12-3 or TRBV12-4 and TRBJ2-1; 11 bases are shared with TRBD2. Trimming cost V 5 bases and J 4 bases; bases outside gene matches: 13. The CDR3 sequence is 18 residues long.

The CDR3 coding sequence is TGTGCCAGCAGCCCAGGGCCAGGTCAGCCCCAGCATTTT. It specifies CASSPGPGQPQHF. The chain joins TRBV3-1 to TRBJ1-5; weak D call: TRBD1 (5 bases). The V gene's germline CDR1 is LGHDT and CDR2 YNNKEL (reference sequence). V shed 4 bases and J shed 6 bases, with 10 bases lying between them. The CDR3 consists of 13 residues.

This clonotype appeared a few times. The chain is built from TRBV4-1 and TRBJ2-7, with D perhaps TRBD1 (5 bases). CDR3 size: 17 residues. The V gene lost 2 bases and the J gene lost 3 bases, with 20 bases spanning the gap. Germline V CDR1 and CDR2: MGHRA, YSYEKL. Here the CDR3 reads CASSQYYIGQEHYEQYF. CDR3 coding DNA: TGCGCCAGCAGCCAATATTACATTGGACAAGAGCACTACGAGCAGTACTTC.

This clonotype has only a few counts. J is TRBJ2-1 and V is TRBV2, with D possibly matching TRBD1 (6 bases). The V end lost 5 bases, the J end lost 7 bases, and 15 bases lay between the germline ends. Germline lookup yields CDR1 SNHLY and CDR2 FYNNEI. The CDR3 extends over 14 amino acids. CDR3 sequence: CASSKETGLNEQFF. The CDR3 nucleotides read TGTGCCAGCAGTAAGGAAACAGGGTTGAATGAGCAGTTCTTC.

The chain employs TRBV6-6 and TRBJ2-7; 11 bases align to TRBD2. The CDR3 contains 15 residues. V dropped 2 bases and J dropped 5; count of bases not matched to a gene: 5. Germline V gene sequence: CDR1 MNHNY, CDR2 SVGAGI (reference sequence). The CDR3 protein is CASSYGTSGPDEQYF. CDR3 in DNA: TGTGCCAGCAGTTACGGGACTAGCGGCCCCGACGAGCAGTACTTC.

The chain has TRBV9 and TRBJ2-1; 9 bases map to TRBD2. Germline V gives CDR1 SGDLS, CDR2 YYNGEE. CDR3 length: 15 residues. J gave up 4 bases and V 0 bases, and 2 bases lay outside the gene matches. The chain's CDR3 is CASSVGTSEYNEQFF. The CDR3 nucleotides read TGTGCCAGCAGCGTAGGGACTAGCGAGTACAATGAGCAGTTCTTC.

For this clonotype: The junction differs from germline at one of its ends, possibly a read error. V and J are TRBV11-2 and TRBJ2-7; tentatively, D is TRBD2 (5 bases). The J call is doubtful: the DNA matches TRBJ2-5 better. The CDR3 is 15 residues long. Germline CDR1 and CDR2: SGHAT and FQNNGV. The CDR3 coding sequence is TGTGCCGGCAGCTTAGTCGGTGGATCGGGGGAGACCCAGTACTTC. Translated: CAGSLVGGSGETQYF.

The rearrangement joins TRBV7-6 to TRBJ1-1; TRBD1 might be the D (6 bases). CDR1 and CDR2 from the germline V gene are SGHVS and FNYEAQ. The CDR3 is made up of 15 amino acids. V shed 0 bases and J shed 4 bases, with 12 bases lying between them. CDR3 coding DNA: TGTGCCAGCAGCTTAGCTAGGGGGTTGAGCACTGAAGCTTTCTTT. Amino acid sequence: CASSLARGLSTEAFF. The whole variable domain, remainder taken from reference TRBV7-6 and TRBJ1-1, is GAGVSQSPRYKVTKRGQDVALRCDPISGHVSLYWYRQALGQGPEFLTYFNYEAQQDKSGLPNDRFSAERPEGSISTLTIQRTEQRDSAMYRCASSLARGLSTEAFFGQGTRLTVV.

This sequence joins TRBV5-1 and TRBJ2-1; 14 bases agree with TRBD2. Per germline, CDR1 SGHRS and CDR2 YFSETQ. The CDR3 loop spans 18 amino acids. The J segment lost 9 bases and the V segment lost 1 base, leaving 12 bases of the junction unmatched. The CDR3 DNA reads TGCGCCAGCAGCTTGCCTTCTGGGACTAGCGGGAGTTTTCGTGAGCAGTTCTTC. Residues: CASSLPSGTSGSFREQFF.

The chain is built from TRBV20-1 and TRBJ2-1, with TRBD2 identical over 10 bases. Germline loops: CDR1 DFQATT, CDR2 SNEGSKA (reference sequence). CDR3 length: 15 amino acids. Germline trimming cut 7 bases from V and 4 bases from J; bases unmatched to any gene: 10. The CDR3 here is CSVRASGSVYNEQFF. CDR3 coding DNA: TGCAGTGTTAGGGCTAGCGGGAGCGTATACAATGAGCAGTTCTTC.

This clonotype was recorded a few times. The gene calls are TRBV20-1 and TRBJ1-2, with 7 positions matching TRBD1. Germline V gene data show CDR1 as DFQATT and CDR2 as SNEGSKA (reference sequence). Unmatched junction bases numbered 6, after V lost 7 bases and J lost 4 bases. CDR3 length equals 12 residues. The CDR3 DNA is TGCAGTGTCACGGGACAGAGCTATGGCTACACCTTC. Its protein is CSVTGQSYGYTF.

The chain has TRBV19 and TRBJ1-4; D perhaps matches TRBD1 (5 bases). CDR1 LNHDA and CDR2 SQIVND come from the germline V gene (reference sequence). This CDR3 spans 14 amino acids. V was shortened by 6 bases and J by 6 bases, with 14 bases between the two germline ends. This chain's CDR3 is CASSPTGLDEKLFF. CDR3 coding DNA: TGTGCCAGTAGCCCGACGGGGCTAGATGAAAAACTGTTTTTT. Combining the CDR3 with reference TRBV19 and TRBJ1-4 gives the whole variable domain DGGITQSPKYLFRKEGQNVTLSCEQNLNHDAMYWYRQDPGQGLRLIYYSQIVNDFQKGDIAEGYSVSREKKESFPLTVTSAQKNPTAFYLCASSPTGLDEKLFFGSGTQLSVL.

The rearrangement uses TRBV7-9 and TRBJ1-1; D is uncertain. The CDR3 extends over 15 amino acids. V was clipped by 5 bases and J by 4 bases, with 17 bases between them. Germline lookup yields CDR1 SEHNR and CDR2 FQNEAQ (reference sequence). The CDR3 DNA is TGTGCCAGCAGCCATGGCAAGGGCCCGGGCACTGAAGCTTTCTTT. Its protein product is CASSHGKGPGTEAFF. The entire variable domain, with the rest obtained from reference TRBV7-9 and TRBJ1-1, is as follows: DTGVSQNPRHKITKRGQNVTFRCDPISEHNRLYWYRQTLGQGPEFLTYFQNEAQLEKSRLLSDRFSAERPKGSFSTLEIQRTEQGDSAMYLCASSHGKGPGTEAFFGQGTRLTVV.

This chain joins TRBV20-1 and TRBJ2-1, with TRBD2 as a possible D gene (6 bases). Per the germline V gene, CDR1 is DFQATT and CDR2 is SNEGSKA (reference sequence). V lost 3 bases and J lost 4, with 19 bases in between. The CDR3 loop spans 16 amino acids. In nucleotides, the CDR3 is TGCAGTGCTAGGCCTAAGGAGGGAGAAGGGTACAATGAGCAGTTCTTC. This translates into CSARPKEGEGYNEQFF.

The chain couples TRBV11-2 to TRBJ2-7, with a weak D call TRBD2 (6 bases). Trimming took off 4 bases at V and 3 bases at J, with 16 bases between the two ends. The CDR3 runs to 15 residues. Germline CDR1 is SGHAT and CDR2 is FQNNGV. The CDR3 reads CASSSPRDSVYEQYF. The CDR3 DNA sequence: TGTGCCAGCAGCTCACCAAGGGACTCCGTCTACGAGCAGTACTTC.

The J gene is TRBJ2-1, the V gene TRBV4-2; 9 bases map to TRBD1. CDR3 length equals 17 residues. V trimming: 2 bases; J trimming: 3 bases; junction bases outside the gene matches: 8. The germline V gene has CDR1 LGHNA and CDR2 YNFKEQ. The CDR3 loop is CASSQKRRTGDYNEQFF. CDR3 DNA sequence: TGTGCCAGCAGCCAAAAGCGCAGGACAGGGGACTACAATGAGCAGTTCTTC.

V and J are TRBV13 and TRBJ2-1; the D gene is possibly TRBD2 (6 bases). Germline V CDR1 and CDR2: PRHDT, FYEKMQ (reference sequence). The CDR3 sequence is 16 residues long. The V gene lost 5 bases and the J gene lost 10 bases, with 24 bases spanning the gap. CDR3 nucleotides: TGTGCCAGCAGCCCCACCACGTTTGGCGGGGAGGACGAGCAGTTCTTC. Protein: CASSPTTFGGEDEQFF. The complete variable domain, with remaining parts taken from reference TRBV13 and TRBJ2-1, reads AAGVIQSPRHLIKEKRETATLKCYPIPRHDTVYWYQQGPGQDPQFLISFYEKMQSDKGSIPDRFSAQQFSDYHSELNMSSLELGDSALYFCASSPTTFGGEDEQFFGPGTRLTVL.

In this sample, this clonotype turned up once. J is TRBJ2-5 and V is TRBV27; D is possibly TRBD2 (5 bases). The germline V gene encodes CDR1 MNHEY and CDR2 SMNVEV (reference sequence). Trimming pared 6 bases from V and 11 bases from J, leaving 16 bases between. This CDR3 has 12 amino acids. The CDR3 DNA reads as TGTGCCAGCAGAAAGAATGCCTGGGAGCAGTACTTC. The encoded protein is CASRKNAWEQYF.

This clonotype came up once. V gene TRBV25-1 combines with J gene TRBJ1-6; D call uncertain. The CDR3 is 15 amino acids. Germline CDR1 MGHDK, CDR2 SYGVNS. The ends were cut back, 1 base at V and 8 bases at J, with 12 bases in the middle. The CDR3: CASSESKIVDSPLHF. CDR3 nucleotide sequence: TGTGCCAGCAGTGAATCGAAGATCGTTGATTCACCCCTCCACTTT.

The chain combines TRBV28 with TRBJ1-1; D is unresolved. Germline lookup yields CDR1 MDHEN and CDR2 SYDVKM. V was trimmed by 1 base and J by 1 base, leaving 10 bases between them. The CDR3 is made up of 15 amino acids. CDR3 nucleotides: TGTGCCAGCAGTTTATATGAGGGAGAGAACACTGAAGCTTTCTTT. Encoded protein: CASSLYEGENTEAFF.

This clonotype was detected only a few times. V is TRBV7-2 and J is TRBJ2-3; 8 positions match TRBD1. CDR1 is SGHTA, CDR2 FQGNSA, per germline. The CDR3 covers 14 residues. The V segment lost 5 bases and the J segment 6 bases; nucleotides outside the gene matches: 7. CDR3 sequence reads: CASSPRQGPDTQYF. The CDR3 bases are TGTGCCAGCAGCCCAAGACAGGGGCCCGATACGCAGTATTTT.

Only a few counts were recorded for this clonotype. This chain links TRBV9 with TRBJ2-7; D perhaps matches TRBD2 (5 bases). In germline, CDR1 is SGDLS, CDR2 YYNGEE. The CDR3 consists of 16 residues. The V gene lost 0 bases and the J gene lost 5 bases, with 18 bases spanning the gap. The CDR3 here is CASSVVGADPPDEQYF. The CDR3 bases are TGTGCCAGCAGCGTAGTAGGAGCGGACCCCCCGGACGAGCAGTACTTC.